One sample yielded the 3 T cell receptor beta chains listed below, sequenced in a study of blood T cell repertoires in COVID-19. Sequencing was performed with immunoSEQ multiplex PCR; in TCRdb, only in-frame clones are kept and a portion is missing. The sample shows more than 65,000 clones, around 84% of them seen only once. The sample consisted of peripheral blood. These receptors were collected from a woman aged 50 to 60 with acute or convalescent COVID-19.

The genes are TRBV7-2 and TRBJ2-2, with a possible D match to TRBD1 (6 bases). This CDR3 has 16 residues. The V gene lost 2 bases and the J gene lost 4 bases, with 14 bases spanning the gap. Germline V CDR1 and CDR2: SGHTA, FQGNSA. The CDR3 DNA reads as TGTGCCAGCAGCTTACCCCGGCAGGGGACCACCGGGGAGCTGTTTTTT. This encodes CASSLPRQGTTGELFF. The variable domain in full, with the rest retrieved from reference TRBV7-2 and TRBJ2-2, is GAGVSQSPSNKVTEKGKDVELRCDPISGHTALYWYRQSLGQGLEFLIYFQGNSAPDKSGLPSDRFSAERTGGSVSTLTIQRTQQEDSAVYLCASSLPRQGTTGELFFGEGSRLTVL.

The chain recombines TRBV9 with TRBJ2-7, with 8 bases fitting TRBD1. There are 18 residues in the CDR3. Looked up from germline, CDR1 is SGDLS and CDR2 is YYNGEE. Trimming removed 0 bases from V and 2 bases from J; junction bases left unmatched: 13. Written as DNA, the CDR3 is TGTGCCAGCAGCGTAGCTCCAATCGGACAGGGTGCGACCTACGAGCAGTACTTC. Translating it yields CASSVAPIGQGATYEQYF.

This chain links TRBV12-3 or TRBV12-4 with TRBJ1-1; D is unclear. Trimming pared 3 bases from V and 5 bases from J, leaving 10 bases between. The CDR3 runs to 13 residues. CDR3 DNA: TGTGCCAGCAGTTTGGCGGGGTTGACTGAAGCTTTCTTT. Translating it yields CASSLAGLTEAFF.